This is a list of T cell receptor beta chains from one sample in a study of T cells in tumors after PD-1 blockade. Produced via immunoSEQ multiplex PCR; TCRdb's table is partial and in-frame only. This repertoire shows 150 to 200 clones, 70% found once; its top ten account for about 44%. The source material was tumor tissue, sampled before anti-PD-1 treatment. The receptors here all came from a human donor with basal cell carcinoma. CDR3s include the opening cysteine and the closing phenylalanine or tryptophan. D genes are given only for firm matches. Clone size is given for some rows only: seen once, a few or many times, or a class if the clone is expanded.

V	size	D	length	J	CDR3	DNA
TRBV30	few	-	13	TRBJ2-2	CAWRVNRAGELFF	TGTGCCTGGAGGGTCAACAGGGCTGGGGAGCTGTTTTTT
TRBV6-1	-	TRBD2	17	TRBJ2-1	CASSEVVLAGGVNEQFF	TGTGCCAGCAGTGAAGTCGTACTAGCGGGAGGAGTGAATGAGCAGTTCTTC
TRBV3-1/TRBV3-2	-	-	15	TRBJ1-4	CASSPGGGFNEKLFF	TGTGCCAGCAGCCCCGGTGGGGGGTTTAATGAAAAACTGTTTTTT
TRBV19	-	-	14	TRBJ1-5	CASKGPDLSQPQHF	TGTGCCAGTAAAGGGCCAGATTTAAGTCAGCCCCAGCATTTT
TRBV12-5	-	-	19	TRBJ1-4	CASGLSDYLGDWLNEKLFF	TGTGCTAGTGGTTTGTCAGACTATCTGGGGGATTGGTTAAATGAAAAACTGTTTTTT
TRBV3-1/TRBV3-2	-	-	17	TRBJ2-4	CASSQVLPICKKNIQYF	TGTGCCAGCAGCCAAGTTCTTCCCATTTGCAAAAAAAACATTCAGTACTTC
TRBV11-2	-	TRBD2	19	TRBJ2-1	CASSRIKGTSGLSYNEQFF	TGTGCCAGCAGCCGAATTAAAGGGACTAGCGGACTCTCCTACAATGAGCAGTTCTTC
TRBV29-1	-	TRBD1	15	TRBJ2-1	CSVEYRDRAYNEQFF	TGCAGCGTTGAATATCGGGACAGAGCATACAATGAGCAGTTCTTC
TRBV18	-	-	15	TRBJ1-4	CASSPRGVYNEKLFF	TGTGCCAGCTCACCACGAGGGGTATATAATGAAAAACTGTTTTTT
TRBV7-8	-	TRBD2	14	TRBJ2-7	CASSQRTSSHEQYF	TGTGCCAGCAGCCAACGGACTAGTTCCCACGAGCAGTACTTC
TRBV7-9	-	-	14	TRBJ1-2	CASSHGTVFYGYTF	TGTGCCAGCAGCCACGGGACTGTGTTCTATGGCTACACCTTC
TRBV5-5	-	TRBD1	15	TRBJ2-1	CASSRGQGPYNEQFF	TGTGCCAGCAGCAGGGGACAGGGCCCCTACAATGAGCAGTTCTTC
TRBV3-1/TRBV3-2	-	-	19	TRBJ2-3	CASSQDEGRIRYSTDTQYF	TGTGCCAGCAGCCAAGATGAGGGCAGAATAAGGTATAGCACAGATACGCAGTATTTT